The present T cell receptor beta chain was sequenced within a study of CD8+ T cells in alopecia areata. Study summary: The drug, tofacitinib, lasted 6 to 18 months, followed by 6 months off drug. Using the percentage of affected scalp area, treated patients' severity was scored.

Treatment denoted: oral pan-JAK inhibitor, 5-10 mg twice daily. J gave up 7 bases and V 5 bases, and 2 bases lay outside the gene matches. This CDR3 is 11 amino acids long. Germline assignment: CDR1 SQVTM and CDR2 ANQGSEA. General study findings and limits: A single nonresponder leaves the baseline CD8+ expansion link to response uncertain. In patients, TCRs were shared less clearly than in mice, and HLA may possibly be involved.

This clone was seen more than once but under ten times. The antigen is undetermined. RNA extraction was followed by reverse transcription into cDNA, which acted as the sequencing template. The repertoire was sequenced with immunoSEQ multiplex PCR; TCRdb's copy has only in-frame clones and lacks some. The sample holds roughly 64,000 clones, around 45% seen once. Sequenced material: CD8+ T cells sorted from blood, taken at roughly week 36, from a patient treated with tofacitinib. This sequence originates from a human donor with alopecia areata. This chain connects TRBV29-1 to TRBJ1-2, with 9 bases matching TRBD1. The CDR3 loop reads CSVPQGAGYTF. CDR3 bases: TGCAGCGTTCCACAGGGGGCTGGCTACACCTTC.